These 20 T cell receptor beta chains came from one sample sequenced in a study of metastatic and nonmetastatic thyroid tumors. TCRdb re-clonotyped the PCR reads via MiXCR. In the table there are around 40,000 clones, roughly 27% of which are singletons. Ahead of thyroid surgery, no patient had received treatment of any kind. The sample comprised blood. Receptor source: a female donor with papillary thyroid cancer or a benign thyroid nodule (not recorded which). Some clones in this sample may be carry-over from other donors' samples.

In its sample, this clone was seen many times. The rearrangement uses TRBV30 and TRBJ2-3, with D maybe TRBD1 (5 bases). There are 12 residues in the CDR3. The germline V and J ends were trimmed by 1 base and 5 bases, with 7 bases remaining between them. Germline values: CDR1 GTSNPN, CDR2 SVGIG (reference sequence). Here the CDR3 DNA reads TGTGCCTGGAGTGCTACAGGAGATACGCAGTATTTT. Translating it yields CAWSATGDTQYF.

The chain joins TRBV3-1 to TRBJ1-2; D not resolved. CDR1 LGHDT and CDR2 YNNKEL come from the germline V gene (reference sequence). The CDR3 covers 14 residues. Trimming left V 1 base short and J 4 bases short, with 10 bases between. The CDR3 spells CASSQGNTGYGYTF. In DNA form, the CDR3 reads TGTGCCAGCAGCCAAGGTAACACCGGCTATGGCTACACCTTC.

Many counts were recorded for this clone. Other DNA sequences from this sample encode an identical CDR3 as well. The J gene is TRBJ1-5, the V gene TRBV28; 7 nucleotides match TRBD1. Germline trimming cut 8 bases from V and 11 bases from J; bases unmatched to any gene: 21. Germline loops: CDR1 MDHEN, CDR2 SYDVKM. The CDR3 is made up of 16 amino acids. The DNA of the CDR3 is TGTGCCAGCGGAACCCGAAGGACAGGCCTGGTGGTGGCCCAGCATTTT. It codes for CASGTRRTGLVVAQHF.

This clone was counted ten times or more. The chain has TRBV28 and TRBJ1-2; 10 positions agree with TRBD1. The CDR3 covers 15 residues. Germline assignment: CDR1 MDHEN and CDR2 SYDVKM. With V trimmed by 3 bases and J by 4 bases, 5 bases remained unmatched. The CDR3 region has the DNA TGTGCCAGCAGTTTTGGTGGGGACAGGGGCTATGGCTACACCTTC. This codes for CASSFGGDRGYGYTF.

This clone has a count of ten or more. This chain joins TRBV10-3 and TRBJ2-7; no clear D gene. V gave up 0 bases and J gave up 5 bases, with 8 bases separating them. CDR1 ENHRY and CDR2 SYGVKD come from the germline V gene. The CDR3 has 13 residues. The DNA of the CDR3 is TGTGCCATCAGTGAGTCGGCAGGTAACGAGCAGTACTTC. Translated: CAISESAGNEQYF.

This clone was found many times. The chain uses TRBV25-1 and TRBJ2-2; no firm D call. Germline V gives CDR1 MGHDK, CDR2 SYGVNS. The CDR3 totals 15 residues. V gave up 5 bases and J gave up 4 bases, with 14 bases separating them. In nucleotides, the CDR3 is TGTGCCAGCAGTACGCCGGGCATTTCCACCGGGGAGCTGTTTTTT. Translation: CASSTPGISTGELFF.

The CDR3 here is CSARDPGVDYGYTF. The CDR3 DNA is TGCAGTGCTAGAGATCCAGGGGTCGACTATGGCTACACCTTC. The V call is TRBV20-1, the J call TRBJ1-2, with D tentatively TRBD1 (6 bases). CDR1 is DFQATT and CDR2 is SNEGSKA in the germline V gene (reference sequence). This CDR3 contains 14 residues. Between the trimmed V and J ends, which lost 0 bases and 3 bases, there was a span of 11 bases.

This clone was picked up many times. The V call is TRBV15, the J call TRBJ2-5; D remains ambiguous. The CDR3 covers 14 residues. CDR1 LNHNV and CDR2 YYDKDF come from the germline V gene (reference sequence). Trimming took off 2 bases at V and 1 base at J, with 8 bases between the two ends. Here the CDR3 reads CATSRNLGQETQYF. CDR3 DNA: TGTGCCACCAGCAGAAATCTTGGCCAAGAGACCCAGTACTTC.

This clone was recorded at least ten times. The chain combines TRBV28 with TRBJ2-3, with 12 bases aligning to TRBD2. Germline V gene lookup returns CDR1 MDHEN and CDR2 SYDVKM. The CDR3 has 15 residues. The V and J ends lost 5 bases and 2 bases, in that order; junction bases with no gene match: 2. The CDR3 DNA reads as TGTGCCAGCAGTCCTAGCGGGAGGGTCACAGATACGCAGTATTTT. Protein product: CASSPSGRVTDTQYF.

Points on this clone: Because the CDR3 is missing its conserved closing phenylalanine or tryptophan, this is likely a read error. This chain uses TRBV9 with TRBJ2-2; 11 bases line up with TRBD2. The germline V gene has CDR1 SGDLS and CDR2 YYNGEE. The V gene end was trimmed by 6 bases and the J gene end by 7 bases; junction bases not matched to a gene: 8. CDR3 length equals 15 residues. The CDR3 region is CASIGPSGGIGELFS. The CDR3 DNA sequence: TGTGCCAGCATCGGTCCTAGCGGGGGGATCGGGGAGCTGTTTTCT.

The chain is built from TRBV30 and TRBJ2-7; no clear D gene. Deletions cut 0 bases from V and 3 bases from J, with 6 bases between. Germline V gene data show CDR1 as GTSNPN and CDR2 as SVGIG (reference sequence). The CDR3 loop spans 12 amino acids. This CDR3 reads CAWSVGSYEQYF. CDR3 sequence (DNA): TGTGCCTGGAGTGTAGGCAGCTACGAGCAGTACTTC.

The chain carries TRBV5-1 and TRBJ2-7; D gene ambiguous. The length of the CDR3 is 16 residues. Per the germline V gene, CDR1 is SGHRS and CDR2 is YFSETQ. V was trimmed by 0 bases and J by 3 bases, leaving 16 bases between them. Written as DNA, the CDR3 is TGCGCCAGCAGCTTGGAGCCTGGGGATCCCCTCTACGAGCAGTACTTC. Its protein is CASSLEPGDPLYEQYF.

The genes are TRBV5-1 and TRBJ2-1; a weak D match, TRBD2 (5 bases). With 0 bases removed from V and 0 bases from J, the gap between germline ends came to 10 bases. This CDR3 contains 16 residues. Germline V gene lookup returns CDR1 SGHRS and CDR2 YFSETQ. The CDR3 coding sequence is TGCGCCAGCAGCTTGGAGGCGGGTAGCTCCTACAATGAGCAGTTCTTC. It yields the protein CASSLEAGSSYNEQFF.

This chain uses TRBV27 with TRBJ2-7; perhaps TRBD1 as D (6 bases). Germline V gene data show CDR1 as MNHEY and CDR2 as SMNVEV (reference sequence). V was shortened by 5 bases and J by 5 bases, with 16 bases between the two germline ends. The CDR3 length is 14 residues. The CDR3 DNA reads as TGTGCCAGCAGTCCCTCTGACAGGTTACACGAGCAGTACTTC. It is translated as CASSPSDRLHEQYF.

Comments on this clone: A single base separates this from a much larger clone, so it may be a read error. This sample includes further DNA sequences coding for the same CDR3. The chain uses TRBV5-1 and TRBJ2-1; 8 bases are a match to TRBD2. Germline values: CDR1 SGHRS, CDR2 YFSETQ. This CDR3 spans 19 amino acids. After removal of 4 bases from V and 0 bases from J, the junction contained 15 bases not matched to a gene. The CDR3 is CASSVGLVGAYGSYNEQFF. CDR3 nucleotides: TGCGCCAGCAGCGTGGGACTAGTGGGAGCTTACGGCTCCTACAATGAGCAGTTCTTC.

This clone occurred many times. The sample carries other DNA sequences with the same CDR3. The genes are TRBV20-1 and TRBJ2-2; a weak D match, TRBD1 (6 bases). Between the trimmed V and J ends, which lost 3 bases and 5 bases, there was a span of 28 bases. Germline CDR1 DFQATT, CDR2 SNEGSKA (reference sequence). The CDR3 contains 19 residues. The CDR3 bases are TGCAGTGCTAGGATGGCCGTCCGACAGGCGATTAGTGGGACCGGGGAGCTGTTTTTT. It encodes CSARMAVRQAISGTGELFF.

The chain recombines TRBV19 with TRBJ2-2, with 9 bases lining up with TRBD2. The germline CDR1 and CDR2 sequences are LNHDA and SQIVND (reference sequence). CDR3 length: 14 amino acids. V lost 7 bases and J lost 6; bases outside the gene matches: 6. Here the CDR3 reads CASTPWTSAGELFF. The CDR3 DNA follows: TGTGCCAGTACCCCTTGGACTAGCGCCGGGGAGCTGTTTTTT.

This clone was seen ten or more times. The same CDR3 also results from other DNA sequences found in this sample. This chain links TRBV6-1 with TRBJ1-5; TRBD1 agrees at 7 bases. CDR3 length equals 16 residues. V gave up 4 bases and J gave up 4 bases; unmatched junction bases: 10. CDR1 is MNHNS and CDR2 is SASEGT in the germline V gene. CDR3 residues: CASSGRRGTGNQPQHF. The CDR3 DNA is TGTGCCAGCAGTGGTCGCAGGGGGACCGGTAATCAGCCCCAGCATTTT.

The chain combines TRBV6-1 with TRBJ2-7, with 7 nucleotides matching TRBD2. Germline V gives CDR1 MNHNS, CDR2 SASEGT. This CDR3 region has 15 residues. V lost 0 bases to trimming and J lost 7 bases; unmatched junction nucleotides: 9. The CDR3, as DNA: TGTGCCAGCAGTGAAGCAGCTAGCGGCCCGCGAGAGCAGTACGTC. Residues: CASSEAASGPREQYV.

This rearrangement joins TRBV7-2 to TRBJ1-1; D gene ambiguous. Between the trimmed V and J ends, which lost 4 bases and 10 bases, there was a span of 16 bases. Germline CDR1 reads SGHTA; CDR2 reads FQGNSA. This CDR3 spans 13 amino acids. The CDR3 reads CASSSRLELGAFF. For the CDR3, the DNA is TGTGCCAGCAGCTCACGCCTTGAGTTGGGAGCTTTCTTT.